The text below deals with one T cell receptor beta chain. The sample belongs to a study of blood T cell repertoires in COVID-19. Study context: Collection of acute and convalescent COVID-19 samples took place in the United States, Italy and Spain. From T cells, B-cell-depleted T cells, or PBMCs came the material, which was cDNA or gDNA.

CDR1 and CDR2 from the germline V gene are GTSNPN and SVGIG (reference sequence). V lost 0 bases and J lost 3, with 8 bases in between. This CDR3 is built from 13 residues. Original processing notes: Nucleated cell counts were estimated from reference gene primer amplification. Some clones are missing from TCRdb's copy, which holds only in-frame ones; the method was immunoSEQ multiplex PCR. The V and J calls and the clone size are those of that table, but D and trimming were determined from the DNA. The sample records 120,000 to 150,000 clones, around nine tenths being singletons. The TCR was taken from a woman aged 40 to 50 with acute or convalescent COVID-19. The chain couples TRBV30 to TRBJ1-1; D not resolved. Sequences were obtained from peripheral blood. The CDR3 coding sequence is TGTGCCTGGAGTGTATCGGGAGACACTGAAGCTTTCTTT. It codes for CAWSVSGDTEAFF.